A selection of T cell receptor beta chains follows, all from one sample in a study of cytomegalovirus exposure and HLA in healthy donors. Sequencing was performed with immunoSEQ multiplex PCR; in TCRdb, only in-frame clones are kept and a portion is missing. This sample contains some 80,000 clones. Specimen: PBMCs. These receptors were collected from a woman in her thirties in good health and CMV-seronegative. Each CDR3 is given with its conserved first and last residue. The order of the fields is J gene, V gene, D gene, CDR3 DNA, CDR3 protein. D genes are given only for firm matches.

TRBJ1-2 TRBV2 TRBD1 TGTGCCAGCAGTGAAGCAGGGGGCCGTGGCTACACCTTC CASSEAGGRGYTF
TRBJ1-1 TRBV7-8 . TGTGCCAGCAGCTTAGTGGCCCCCGGGGGAGGCACTGAAGCTTTCTTT CASSLVAPGGGTEAFF
TRBJ2-1 TRBV11-3 TRBD1 TGTGCCAGCAGCCGGGGACAGCCTTCCTCCTACAATGAGCAGTTCTTC CASSRGQPSSYNEQFF
TRBJ1-6 TRBV7-9 . TGTGCCAGCAGCTCAACGGGGGGATCACCCCTCCACTTT CASSSTGGSPLHF
TRBJ2-7 TRBV6-1 . TGTGCCAGCAGTGAGCGCAATCCTTACGAGCAGTACTTC CASSERNPYEQYF
TRBJ2-5 TRBV18 . TGTGCCAGCTCAGGGACTCTTCAAGGGACCCAGTACTTC CASSGTLQGTQYF
TRBJ2-7 TRBV6-5 TRBD1 TGTGCCAGCAGTTCCGGACAGGGAGCAGTGGACGAGCAGTACTTC CASSSGQGAVDEQYF
TRBJ1-2 TRBV30 TRBD1 TGTGCCTGGAATACCGGGACAGGGGGCCAAGGCTACACCTTC CAWNTGTGGQGYTF
TRBJ1-1 TRBV2 . TGTGCCAGCAGTCACGGCGAAATGGAGGAGGAGGACACTGAAGCTTTCTTT CASSHGEMEEEDTEAFF
TRBJ1-2 TRBV30 TRBD1 TGTGCCTGCCCCGGGACAGGGGGCGAGACGGGTGGCTACACCTTC CACPGTGGETGGYTF
TRBJ1-1 TRBV30 TRBD1 TGTGCCTGGAGTGCTTGGACAGGGAGGAACACTGAAGCTTTCTTT CAWSAWTGRNTEAFF
TRBJ1-4 TRBV5-1 TRBD1 TGCGCCAGCAGCCCAAGACAGGGGTATGAAAAACTGTTTTTT CASSPRQGYEKLFF
TRBJ1-2 TRBV19 . TGTGCCAGTAGTATTCCCTCGGGGGGCGCCTATGGCTACACCTTC CASSIPSGGAYGYTF
TRBJ2-7 TRBV4-1 TRBD1 TGCGCCAGCAGCCAAAGCCAACAGGGGATCTACGAGCAGTACTTC CASSQSQQGIYEQYF
TRBJ1-2 TRBV30 TRBD1 TGTGCCTGGAGTCCCAGCCCATTGACAGGGAGTGATGGCTACACCTTC CAWSPSPLTGSDGYTF
TRBJ2-7 TRBV6-5 TRBD1 TGTGCCAGCAGTACACCGGGACAGGGGGTAGACGAGCAGTACTTC CASSTPGQGVDEQYF
TRBJ1-1 TRBV30 . TGTGCCTGGAGTGTACAGGGAGTGTTGGACACTGAAGCTTTCTTT CAWSVQGVLDTEAFF
TRBJ2-7 TRBV5-1 TRBD2 TGCGCCAGCAGCTTGGGGGCTAGCGGGACCTTAGGTCCGTACTTC CASSLGASGTLGPYF
TRBJ2-7 TRBV5-1 . TGCGCCAGCAGCTTAGAAGGGAGCTCCTACGAGCAGTACTTC CASSLEGSSYEQYF
TRBJ1-3 TRBV7-9 . TGTGCCAGCAGCTTAGCCCAGGGGTCTGGAAACACCATATATTTT CASSLAQGSGNTIYF
TRBJ2-3 TRBV15 TRBD2 TGTGCCACCAGCAGAGAACGAGCGGGGGGCGTGGATACGCAGTATTTT CATSRERAGGVDTQYF
TRBJ2-2 TRBV5-1 TRBD2 TGCGCCAGCAGCTTGGTGGCTAGCGGGGAAGGCGGGGAGCTGTTTTTT CASSLVASGEGGELFF
TRBJ1-1 TRBV30 TRBD1 TGTGCCTTCGGGACAGGGATGAACACTGAAGCTTTCTTT CAFGTGMNTEAFF
TRBJ1-1 TRBV7-9 TRBD1 TGTGCCAGCGGCTACAGGGGTGGTGAAGCTTTCTTT CASGYRGGEAFF
TRBJ2-7 TRBV6-5 . TGTGCCAGCAGAAAATTTACAGGGAACGAGCAGTACTTC CASRKFTGNEQYF
TRBJ2-5 TRBV18 TRBD2 TGTGCCAGCTCACCACGCATCACTAGCGGGGGGGCGGAGACCCAGTACTTC CASSPRITSGGAETQYF
TRBJ2-2 TRBV19 . TGTGCCAGTAGCCCCGGGAGTTTCACCGGGGAGCTGTTTTTT CASSPGSFTGELFF
TRBJ2-7 TRBV5-6 . TGTGCCAGCAGCAGGGGGACCTTCCACGAGTACTTC CASSRGTFHEYF
TRBJ2-1 TRBV4-1 TRBD1 TGCGCCAGCAGCCAACCCGGGACAGACGACTACAATGAGCAGTTCTTC CASSQPGTDDYNEQFF
TRBJ1-6 TRBV6-1 . TGTGCCAGCAGTGAAGCGTTGCAGGGGCGTAATTCACCCCTCCACTTT CASSEALQGRNSPLHF
TRBJ2-1 TRBV7-9 TRBD2 TGTGCCAGCCTACCGGGACTAGTGACCTCCGAGCAGTTCTTC CASLPGLVTSEQFF
TRBJ1-3 TRBV30 . TGTGCCTGGAGTGTAGCCAGGCGCTCTGGAAACACCATATATTTT CAWSVARRSGNTIYF
TRBJ2-5 TRBV27 TRBD2 TGTGCCAGCAGTCCGATAGCGGGACCAGAGACCCAGTACTTC CASSPIAGPETQYF
TRBJ2-1 TRBV2 . TGTGCCACCCGTTTCGAACGGGAGCAGTTCTTC CATRFEREQFF
TRBJ1-1 TRBV5-8 . TGTGCCAGCAGCCCTAATCCCATGAACACTGAAGCTTTCTTT CASSPNPMNTEAFF
TRBJ1-2 TRBV19 TRBD1 TGTGCCAGTAGTAGCCTGAGGGACAGCCCCGGGGGCTACACCTTC CASSSLRDSPGGYTF
TRBJ1-1 TRBV7-9 . TGTGCCAGCAGCCCATTTTTGGGGGGAGCCACTGAAGCTTTCTTT CASSPFLGGATEAFF
TRBJ2-3 TRBV19 . TGTGCCAGTCGGGAGGGACAGACTTACACAGATACGCAGTATTTT CASREGQTYTDTQYF
TRBJ1-1 TRBV5-1 . TGCGCCAGCAGCACTCAGGGGTTGGGCACTGAAGCTTTCTTT CASSTQGLGTEAFF
TRBJ2-6 TRBV12-5 TRBD2 TGTGCTAGTGGTTTAGCCCTGGGGGGGTCTGGGGCCAACGTCCTGACTTTC CASGLALGGSGANVLTF
TRBJ2-1 TRBV6-1 TRBD2 TGTGCCACTGCCGGGGGGGCTCGAAATGAGCAGTTCTTC CATAGGARNEQFF
TRBJ2-3 TRBV4-1 TRBD1 TGCGCCAGCAGCCCCCAAAACGGGGACAGGGACACAGATACGCAGTATTTT CASSPQNGDRDTDTQYF